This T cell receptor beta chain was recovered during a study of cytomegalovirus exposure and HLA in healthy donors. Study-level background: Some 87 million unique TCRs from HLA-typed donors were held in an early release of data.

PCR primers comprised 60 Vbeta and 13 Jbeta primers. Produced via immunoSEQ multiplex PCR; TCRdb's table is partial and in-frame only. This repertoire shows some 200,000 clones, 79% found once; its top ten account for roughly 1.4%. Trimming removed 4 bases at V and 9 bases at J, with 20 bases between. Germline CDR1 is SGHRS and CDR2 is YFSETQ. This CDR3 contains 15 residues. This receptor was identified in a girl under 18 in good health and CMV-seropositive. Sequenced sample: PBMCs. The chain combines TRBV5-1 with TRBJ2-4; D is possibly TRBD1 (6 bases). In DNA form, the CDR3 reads TGCGCCAGCAGCACCCAGACAGGTTTTTCGTTCATTCAGTACTTC. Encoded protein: CASSTQTGFSFIQYF.